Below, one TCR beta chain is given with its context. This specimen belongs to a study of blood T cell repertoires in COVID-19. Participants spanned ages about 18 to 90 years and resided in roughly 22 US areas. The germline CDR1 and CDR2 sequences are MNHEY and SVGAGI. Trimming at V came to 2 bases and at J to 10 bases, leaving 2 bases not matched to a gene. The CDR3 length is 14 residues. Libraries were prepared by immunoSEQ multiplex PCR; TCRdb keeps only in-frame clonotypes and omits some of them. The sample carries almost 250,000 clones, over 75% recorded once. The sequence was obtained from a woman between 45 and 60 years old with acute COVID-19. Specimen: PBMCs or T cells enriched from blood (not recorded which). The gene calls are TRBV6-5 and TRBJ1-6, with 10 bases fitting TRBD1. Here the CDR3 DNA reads TGTGCCAGCAGTTACAAGACAGGGGGCTCACCCCTCCACTTT. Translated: CASSYKTGGSPLHF.